This T cell receptor (beta chain) was obtained from a study of T-cell reconstitution after alpha-beta-depleted transplantation in children. This clonotype has only a few counts. Unique molecular identifiers featured in how the TCRbeta library was prepared. TCRdb used MiXCR to reprocess the PCR reads, holding one entry per CDR3 protein. The table shows 300,000 or so distinct CDR3 sequences, with approximately 23% occurring only once. Trimming stripped 0 bases from V and 8 bases from J, with 14 bases between. The CDR3 totals 15 residues. Germline lookup yields CDR1 KGHSH and CDR2 LQKENI. The J gene is TRBJ2-1, the V gene TRBV18; D is perhaps TRBD2 (5 bases). The source material was PBMCs, mostly from graft donor cells, sampled 180 days after TCRalphabeta/CD19-depleted stem cell transplant. This TCR was sampled from a male patient younger than 18 who had a stem cell transplant for acute lymphoblastic leukemia, so the T cells may come from the graft donor. The CDR3 nucleotides read TGTGCCAGCTCACCACCGCTAGCCGGAGAGGATGAGCAGTTCTTC. Translated, it gives CASSPPLAGEDEQFF. The variable domain in full, with the rest retrieved from reference TRBV18 and TRBJ2-1, is NAGVMQNPRHLVRRRGQEARLRCSPMKGHSHVYWYRQLPEEGLKFMVYLQKENIIDESGMPKERFSAEFPKEGPSILRIQQVVRGDSAAYFCASSPPLAGEDEQFFGPGTRLTVL.